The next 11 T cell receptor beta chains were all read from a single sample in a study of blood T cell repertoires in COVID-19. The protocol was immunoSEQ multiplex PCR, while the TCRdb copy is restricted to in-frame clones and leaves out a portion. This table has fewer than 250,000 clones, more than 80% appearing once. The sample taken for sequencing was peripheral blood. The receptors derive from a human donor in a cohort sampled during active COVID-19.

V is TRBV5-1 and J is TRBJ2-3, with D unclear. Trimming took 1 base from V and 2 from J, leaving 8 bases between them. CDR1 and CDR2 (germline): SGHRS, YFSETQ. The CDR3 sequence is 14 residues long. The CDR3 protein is CASSLMVATDTQYF. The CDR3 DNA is TGCGCCAGCAGCTTGATGGTAGCCACAGATACGCAGTATTTT.

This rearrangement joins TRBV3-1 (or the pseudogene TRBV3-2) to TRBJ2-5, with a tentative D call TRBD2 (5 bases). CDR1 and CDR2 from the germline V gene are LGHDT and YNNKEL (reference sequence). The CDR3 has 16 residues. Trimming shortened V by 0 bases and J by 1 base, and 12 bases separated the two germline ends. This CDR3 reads CASSQDSQRSQETQYF. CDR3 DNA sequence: TGTGCCAGCAGCCAAGATTCGCAGCGGAGCCAAGAGACCCAGTACTTC.

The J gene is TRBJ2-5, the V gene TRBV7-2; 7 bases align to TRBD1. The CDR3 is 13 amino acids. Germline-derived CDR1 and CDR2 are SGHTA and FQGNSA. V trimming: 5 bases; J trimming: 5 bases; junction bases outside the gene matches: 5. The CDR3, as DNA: TGTGCCAGCAGCCCGGGACAGAAGGAGACCCAGTACTTC. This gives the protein CASSPGQKETQYF.

CDR3 amino acids: CASSPGTPKQETQYF. As DNA, the CDR3 is TGTGCCAGCTCACCAGGGACACCAAAACAAGAGACCCAGTACTTC. The V call is TRBV18, the J call TRBJ2-5; tentatively, D is TRBD1 (6 bases). V was shortened by 2 bases and J by 2 bases, with 12 bases between the two germline ends. CDR1 is KGHSH, CDR2 LQKENI, per germline. The CDR3 runs to 15 residues.

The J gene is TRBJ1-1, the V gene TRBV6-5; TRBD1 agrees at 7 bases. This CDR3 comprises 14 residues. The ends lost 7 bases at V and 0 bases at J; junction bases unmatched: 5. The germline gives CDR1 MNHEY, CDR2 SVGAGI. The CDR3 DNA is TGTGCCAGCACCCCGGACAGGTTGAACACTGAAGCTTTCTTT. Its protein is CASTPDRLNTEAFF.

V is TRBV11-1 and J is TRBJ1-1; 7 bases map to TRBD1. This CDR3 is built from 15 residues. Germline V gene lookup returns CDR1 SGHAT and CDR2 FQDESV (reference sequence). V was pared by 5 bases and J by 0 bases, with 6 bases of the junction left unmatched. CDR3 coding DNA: TGTGCCAGCAGCGCCCAGACAGGGATGAACACTGAAGCTTTCTTT. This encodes CASSAQTGMNTEAFF.

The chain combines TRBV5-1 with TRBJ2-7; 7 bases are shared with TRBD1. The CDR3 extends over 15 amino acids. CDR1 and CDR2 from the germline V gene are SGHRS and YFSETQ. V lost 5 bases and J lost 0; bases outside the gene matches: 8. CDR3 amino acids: CASSQGQLYSYEQYF. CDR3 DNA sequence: TGCGCCAGCAGTCAGGGACAGTTATACTCCTACGAGCAGTACTTC.

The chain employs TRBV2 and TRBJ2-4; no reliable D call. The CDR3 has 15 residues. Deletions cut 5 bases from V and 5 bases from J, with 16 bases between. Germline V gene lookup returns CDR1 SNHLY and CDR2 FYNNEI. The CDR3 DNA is TGTGCCAGCAGTTTCTTCCTGGCATTGGAAAACATTCAGTACTTC. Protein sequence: CASSFFLALENIQYF. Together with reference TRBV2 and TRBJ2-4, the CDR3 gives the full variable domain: EPEVTQTPSHQVTQMGQEVILRCVPISNHLYFYWYRQILGQKVEFLVSFYNNEISEKSEIFDDQFSVERPDGSNFTLKIRSTKLEDSAMYFCASSFFLALENIQYFGAGTRLSVL.

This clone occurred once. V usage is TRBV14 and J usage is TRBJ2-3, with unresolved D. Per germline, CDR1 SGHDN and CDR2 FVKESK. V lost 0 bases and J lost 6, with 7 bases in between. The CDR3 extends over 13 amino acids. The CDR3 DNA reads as TGTGCCAGCAGCCAAGAAATCGGTGATACGCAGTATTTT. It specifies CASSQEIGDTQYF.

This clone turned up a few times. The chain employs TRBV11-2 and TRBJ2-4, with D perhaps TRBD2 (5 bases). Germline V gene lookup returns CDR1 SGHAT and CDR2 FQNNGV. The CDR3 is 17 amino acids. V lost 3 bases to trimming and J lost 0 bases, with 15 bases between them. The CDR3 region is CASSFPDGGLAKNIQYF. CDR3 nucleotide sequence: TGTGCCAGCAGCTTCCCCGACGGTGGACTAGCCAAAAACATTCAGTACTTC.

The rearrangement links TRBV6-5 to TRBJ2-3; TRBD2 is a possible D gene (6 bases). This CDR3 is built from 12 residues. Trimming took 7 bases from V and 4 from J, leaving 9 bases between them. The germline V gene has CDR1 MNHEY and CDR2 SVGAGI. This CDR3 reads CASTGGSDTQYF. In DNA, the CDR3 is TGTGCCAGCACCGGAGGGTCAGATACGCAGTATTTT.